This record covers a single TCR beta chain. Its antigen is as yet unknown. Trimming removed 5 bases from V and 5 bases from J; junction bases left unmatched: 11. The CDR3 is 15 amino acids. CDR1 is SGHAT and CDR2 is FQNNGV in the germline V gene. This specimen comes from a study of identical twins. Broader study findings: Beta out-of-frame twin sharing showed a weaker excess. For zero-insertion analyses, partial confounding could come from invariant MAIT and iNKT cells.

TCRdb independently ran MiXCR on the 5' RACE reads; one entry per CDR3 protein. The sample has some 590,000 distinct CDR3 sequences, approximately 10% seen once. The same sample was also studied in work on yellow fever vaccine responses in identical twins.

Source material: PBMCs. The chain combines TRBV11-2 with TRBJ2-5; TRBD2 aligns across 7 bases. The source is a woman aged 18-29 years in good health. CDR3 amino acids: CASSKYMAGDETQYF. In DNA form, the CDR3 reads TGTGCCAGCAGCAAATATATGGCGGGAGATGAGACCCAGTACTTC.